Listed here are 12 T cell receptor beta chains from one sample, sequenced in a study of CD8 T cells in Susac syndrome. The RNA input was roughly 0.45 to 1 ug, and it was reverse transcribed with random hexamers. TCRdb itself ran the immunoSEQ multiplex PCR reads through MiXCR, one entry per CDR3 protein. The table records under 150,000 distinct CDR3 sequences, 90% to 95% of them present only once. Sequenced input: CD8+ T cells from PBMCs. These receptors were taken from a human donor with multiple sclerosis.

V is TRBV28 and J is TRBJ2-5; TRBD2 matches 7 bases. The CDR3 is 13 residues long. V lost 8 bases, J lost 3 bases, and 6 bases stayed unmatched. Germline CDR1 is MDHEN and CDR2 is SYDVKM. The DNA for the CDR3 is TGTGCCAGCGGGCGCGGGAGAGAAGAGACCCAGTACTTC. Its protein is CASGRGREETQYF. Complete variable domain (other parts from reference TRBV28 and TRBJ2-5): DVKVTQSSRYLVKRTGEKVFLECVQDMDHENMFWYRQDPGLGLRLIYFSYDVKMKEKGDIPEGYSVSREKKERFSLILESASTNQTSMYLCASGRGREETQYFGPGTRLLVL.

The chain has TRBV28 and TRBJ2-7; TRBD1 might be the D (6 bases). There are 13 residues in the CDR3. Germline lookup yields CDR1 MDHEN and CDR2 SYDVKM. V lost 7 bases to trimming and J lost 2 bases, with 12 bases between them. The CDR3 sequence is CASKGVYTYEQYF. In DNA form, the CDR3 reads TGTGCCAGCAAGGGGGTGTACACCTACGAGCAGTACTTC.

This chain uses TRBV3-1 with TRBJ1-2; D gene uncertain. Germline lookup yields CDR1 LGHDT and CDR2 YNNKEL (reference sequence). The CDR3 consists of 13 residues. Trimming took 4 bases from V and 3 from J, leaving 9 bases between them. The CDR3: CASSPGADYGYTF. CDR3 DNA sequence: TGTGCCAGCAGCCCAGGAGCGGACTATGGCTACACCTTC. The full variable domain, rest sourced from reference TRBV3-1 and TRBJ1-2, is DTAVSQTPKYLVTQMGNDKSIKCEQNLGHDTMYWYKQDSKKFLKIMFSYNNKELIINETVPNRFSPKSPDKAHLNLHINSLELGDSAVYFCASSPGADYGYTFGSGTRLTVV.

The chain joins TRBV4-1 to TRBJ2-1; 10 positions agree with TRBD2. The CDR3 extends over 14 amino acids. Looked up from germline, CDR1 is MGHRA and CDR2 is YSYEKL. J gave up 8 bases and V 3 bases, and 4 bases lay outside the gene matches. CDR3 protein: CASSHPAGGYEQFF. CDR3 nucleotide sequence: TGCGCCAGCAGCCACCCAGCGGGAGGGTATGAGCAGTTCTTC.

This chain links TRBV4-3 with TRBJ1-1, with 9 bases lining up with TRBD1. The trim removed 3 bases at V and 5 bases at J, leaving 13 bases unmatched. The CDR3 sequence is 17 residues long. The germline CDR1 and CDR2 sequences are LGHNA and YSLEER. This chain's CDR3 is CASSQGQGDGVWTEAFF. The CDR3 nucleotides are TGCGCCAGCAGCCAGGGACAGGGAGATGGGGTTTGGACTGAAGCTTTCTTT.

DNA for the CDR3: TGCAGTGCTAGAACTACAGGGGATCTTTACGAGCAGTACTTC. Translation: CSARTTGDLYEQYF. The chain carries TRBV20-1 and TRBJ2-7; 7 bases are shared with TRBD1. CDR3 length equals 14 residues. Germline V CDR1 and CDR2: DFQATT, SNEGSKA (reference sequence). J gave up 4 bases and V 2 bases, and 8 bases lay outside the gene matches.

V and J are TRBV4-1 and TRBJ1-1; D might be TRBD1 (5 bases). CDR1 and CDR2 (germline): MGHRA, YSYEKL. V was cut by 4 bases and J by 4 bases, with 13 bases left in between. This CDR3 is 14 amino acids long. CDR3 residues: CASSPVGGSTEAFF. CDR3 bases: TGCGCCAGCAGCCCGGTCGGGGGGTCCACTGAAGCTTTCTTT.

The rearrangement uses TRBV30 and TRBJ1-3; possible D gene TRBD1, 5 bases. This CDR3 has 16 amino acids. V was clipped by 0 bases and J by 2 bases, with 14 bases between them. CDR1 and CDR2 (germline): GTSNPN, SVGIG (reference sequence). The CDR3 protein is CAWSVKGIGAGNTIYF. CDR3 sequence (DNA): TGTGCCTGGAGTGTAAAGGGGATAGGAGCTGGAAACACCATATATTTT.

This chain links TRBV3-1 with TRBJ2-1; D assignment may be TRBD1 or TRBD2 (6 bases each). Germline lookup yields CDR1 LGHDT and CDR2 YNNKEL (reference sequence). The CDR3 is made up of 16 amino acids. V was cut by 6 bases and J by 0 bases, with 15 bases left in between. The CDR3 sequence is CASSHSGQSSYNEQFF. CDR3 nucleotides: TGTGCCAGCAGTCATAGCGGACAGAGCTCCTACAATGAGCAGTTCTTC.

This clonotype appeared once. In DNA, the CDR3 is TGTGCCAGTAGTACAGGGACAGGGGAAACTGAAGCTTTCTTT. Translation gives CASSTGTGETEAFF. J is TRBJ1-1 and V is TRBV19; 10 bases line up with TRBD1. Germline V lookup: CDR1 LNHDA, CDR2 SQIVND (reference sequence). The V gene end was trimmed by 4 bases and the J gene end by 5 bases; junction bases not matched to a gene: 4. The CDR3 spans 14 residues.

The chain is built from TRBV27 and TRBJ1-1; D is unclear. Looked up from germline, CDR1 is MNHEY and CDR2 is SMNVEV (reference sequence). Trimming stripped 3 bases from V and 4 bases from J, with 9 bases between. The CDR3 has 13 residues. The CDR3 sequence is CASSFGLGTEAFF. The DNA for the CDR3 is TGTGCCAGCAGTTTCGGACTTGGCACTGAAGCTTTCTTT.

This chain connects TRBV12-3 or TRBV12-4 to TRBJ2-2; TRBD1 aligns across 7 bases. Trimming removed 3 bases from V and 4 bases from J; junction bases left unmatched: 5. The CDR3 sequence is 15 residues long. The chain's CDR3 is CASSFEGAGTGELFF. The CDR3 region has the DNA TGTGCCAGCAGTTTTGAGGGGGCGGGCACCGGGGAGCTGTTTTTT.